The sample holds a few counts of the clone carrying this T cell receptor beta chain. Its specificity is not known. This CDR3 comprises 16 residues. Separate cDNA molecules each had unique molecular identifiers attached to them. TCRdb called the 5' RACE reads again in MiXCR, with one record for every CDR3 protein. The sample lists around 50,000 distinct CDR3 sequences; 6.2% were seen once. The sample originates from a study of early T cells in non-severe SARS-CoV-2 infection. Study details: Sequencing used unsorted whole-blood bulk RNA, so chains lack pairing. Findings and limits, study-wide: The VDJdb matching leaned toward anti-spike CD8 responses and overlooked private and CD4 specificities.

The chain uses TRBV3-2 and TRBJ2-3. TRBV3-2 is an annotated pseudogene. Sequencing input: whole blood. The origin of this receptor is an adult who was a healthcare worker with PCR-confirmed SARS-CoV-2 infection or an uninfected control (not recorded which). Here the CDR3 DNA reads TGTGCCAGCAGCCAAGATACGGGGCTAGCCACAGATACGCAGTATTTT. It yields the protein CASSQDTGLATDTQYF.